This record covers a single T cell receptor beta chain. Its specificity is unknown. The table came from immunoSEQ multiplex PCR; TCRdb's copy has only in-frame clones and leaves some out. The sample contains 2 million to 3 million clones, 93% of which appear only once. All donors were healthy HIV-negative adults lacking recent acute infections or vaccinations. Both subsets, CD45RA+ naive and CD45RA-negative memory, were split from the CD4+ cells. These data are taken from a study of shared clonotypes between healthy human individuals. General study results and limits: Generation probabilities were higher for clonotypes shared across all four sorted-subset donors than for unshared ones. Large depth notwithstanding, sorted-subset sequencing proved incomplete by rarefaction.

The CDR3 extends over 14 amino acids. Germline assignment: CDR1 SGHRS and CDR2 YFSETQ. The V gene end was trimmed by 6 bases and the J gene end by 6 bases; junction bases not matched to a gene: 10. The gene calls are TRBV5-1 and TRBJ2-3, with TRBD2 identical over 7 bases. This TCR was sampled from a man aged 18 to 29 in good health. Some clones in this sample may be carry-over from other donors' samples. The material sequenced was naive CD4+ T cells from PBMCs. Subset specified: CD45RA+ positively selected. Written as DNA, the CDR3 is TGCGCCAGCACCCAGACTAGCTTTGCCGATACGCAGTATTTT. It encodes CASTQTSFADTQYF.